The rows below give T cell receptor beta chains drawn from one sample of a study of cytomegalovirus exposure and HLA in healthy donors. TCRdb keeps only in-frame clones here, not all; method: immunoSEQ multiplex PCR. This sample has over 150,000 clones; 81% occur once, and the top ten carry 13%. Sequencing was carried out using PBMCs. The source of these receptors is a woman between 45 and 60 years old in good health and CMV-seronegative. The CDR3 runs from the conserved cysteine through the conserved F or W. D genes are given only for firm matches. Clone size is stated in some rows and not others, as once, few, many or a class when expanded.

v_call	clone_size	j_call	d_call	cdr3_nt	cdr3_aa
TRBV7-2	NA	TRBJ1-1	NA	TGTGCCAGCAGCTTATATACGGGGAACACTGAAGCTTTCTTT	CASSLYTGNTEAFF
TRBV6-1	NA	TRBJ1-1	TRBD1	TGTGCCAGCAGTGCCAGGGACAGGGAGGGTGAGGCTTTCTTT	CASSARDREGEAFF
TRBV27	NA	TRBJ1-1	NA	TGTGCCAGCAGTCCTCGTCGCAGAAACACTGAAGCTTTCTTT	CASSPRRRNTEAFF
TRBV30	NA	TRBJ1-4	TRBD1	TGTGCCTGGAGTTTTGGGCAGGGGGGTGAAAAACTGTTTTTT	CAWSFGQGGEKLFF
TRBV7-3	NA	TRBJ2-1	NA	TGTGCCAGCAGCTTATCTTCTATCTCAATTTACAATGAGCAGTTCTTC	CASSLSSISIYNEQFF
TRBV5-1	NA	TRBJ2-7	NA	TGCGCCAGCAGCTTGGATGGGGGCGGAAACTACGAGCAGTACTTC	CASSLDGGGNYEQYF
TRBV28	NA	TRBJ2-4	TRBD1	TGTGCCAGCAGGCACCCGTGGGACAGGTCCAAAAACATTCAGTACTTC	CASRHPWDRSKNIQYF
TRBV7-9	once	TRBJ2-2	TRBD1	TGTGCCAGCAGCCGGGGACAGGGGGCCGGGGAGCTGTTTTTT	CASSRGQGAGELFF
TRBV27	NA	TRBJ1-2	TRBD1	TGTGCCAGCAGTCCGAAGGCAGGGGGCATTAGCTATGGCTACACCTTC	CASSPKAGGISYGYTF
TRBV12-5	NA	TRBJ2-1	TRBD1	TGTGCTAGTGGAACCCGGGACAGGGTCTACAATGAGCAGTTCTTC	CASGTRDRVYNEQFF
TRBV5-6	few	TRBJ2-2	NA	TGTGCCAGCAGCCCGCCCGGGTTCCACACCGGGGAGCTGTTTTTT	CASSPPGFHTGELFF
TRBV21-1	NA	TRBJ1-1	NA	TGTGCCAGCGCGAACAGGGCCCCTGAAGCTTTCTTT	CASANRAPEAFF
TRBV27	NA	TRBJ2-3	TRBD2	TGTGCCAGCGGAGTGGCTTTAGGAGGACTAGCGGGATTAGATACGCAGTATTTT	CASGVALGGLAGLDTQYF
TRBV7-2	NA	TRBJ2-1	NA	TGTGCCAGCAGCTTAATGGAGGGGGCGGGAGAGCAGTTCTTC	CASSLMEGAGEQFF
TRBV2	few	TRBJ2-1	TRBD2	TGTGCCAGCAGGGCTCGACTAGCGGGGGGGGGTGAGCAGTTCTTC	CASRARLAGGGEQFF
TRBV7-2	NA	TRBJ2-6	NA	TGTGCCAGCAGCTTATGGGGTTCCGGGGCTGGGGCCAACGTCCTGACTTTC	CASSLWGSGAGANVLTF
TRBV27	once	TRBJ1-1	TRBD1	TGTGCCAGCAGTTGGACAGGCAACACTGAAGCTTTCTTT	CASSWTGNTEAFF
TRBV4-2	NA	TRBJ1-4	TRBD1	TGTGCCAGCAGCCAACTTAGGGGGACAGGGGACGAAAAACTGTTTTTT	CASSQLRGTGDEKLFF
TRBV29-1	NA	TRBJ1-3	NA	TGCAGCGTTGATGATTTAGACACCATATATTTT	CSVDDLDTIYF
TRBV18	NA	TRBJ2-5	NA	TGTGCCAGCTCACCGGGTACTAAAGAGACCCAGTACTTC	CASSPGTKETQYF
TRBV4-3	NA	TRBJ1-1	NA	TGCGCCAGCAGCCAAGATATGGACAATGAAGCTTTCTTT	CASSQDMDNEAFF
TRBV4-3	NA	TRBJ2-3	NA	TGCGCCAGCAGCCAAAGGGGCGGCAGCACAGATACGCAGTATTTT	CASSQRGGSTDTQYF
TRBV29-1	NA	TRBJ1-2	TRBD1	TGCAGCGTTGATACAGGGGGTGGCTACACCTTC	CSVDTGGGYTF
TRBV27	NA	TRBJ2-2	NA	TGTGCCAGCAGCGGGACGAACACCGGGGAGCTGTTTTTT	CASSGTNTGELFF
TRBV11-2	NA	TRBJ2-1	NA	TGTGCCAGCAGCCCAGTCAGGGGAAAGGACAATGAGCAGTTCTTC	CASSPVRGKDNEQFF
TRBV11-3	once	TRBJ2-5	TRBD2	TGTGCCAGCAGCTTAAGAACTAGCGGGTACCAAGAGACCCAGTACTTC	CASSLRTSGYQETQYF
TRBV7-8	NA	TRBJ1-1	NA	TGTGCCAGCAGTCGTGAGCCACAGGGTGTCACTGAAGCTTTCTTT	CASSREPQGVTEAFF
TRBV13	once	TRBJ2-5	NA	TGTGCCAGCAGCTTAGGGGCCGCAGGGCGGCAAGAGACCCAGTACTTC	CASSLGAAGRQETQYF
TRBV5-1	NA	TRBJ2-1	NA	TGCGCCAGCAGCTTGGAGGGCGGGCCCTACAATGAGCAGTTCTTC	CASSLEGGPYNEQFF
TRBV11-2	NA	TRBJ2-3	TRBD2	TGTGCCAGCAGCCAAGGACTAGCGGGGGGGCCGGGTACGCAGTATTTT	CASSQGLAGGPGTQYF
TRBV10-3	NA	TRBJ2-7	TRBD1	TGTGCCATCAGTGAGTCAATCGGGACAGCGTCCTACGAGCAGTACTTC	CAISESIGTASYEQYF
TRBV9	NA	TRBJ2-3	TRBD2	TGTGCCAGCAGCGTAGCTGGACTAGCGGGGGCAGATACGCAGTATTTT	CASSVAGLAGADTQYF
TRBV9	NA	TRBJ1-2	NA	TGTGCCAGCTCGATTGTTGTCGGCTATGGCTACACCTTC	CASSIVVGYGYTF
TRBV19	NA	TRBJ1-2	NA	TGTGCCAGTAGCCCCCAGGGCATAACCTATGGCTACACCTTC	CASSPQGITYGYTF
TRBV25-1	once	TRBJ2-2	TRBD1	TGTGCCAGCAGTGAATATCGAGGGGGCACTGGCGGGGAGCTGTTTTTT	CASSEYRGGTGGELFF
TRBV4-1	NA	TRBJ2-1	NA	TGCGCCAGCAGCCAAGGGAGGCGAGGAGTTGAGCAGTTCTTC	CASSQGRRGVEQFF
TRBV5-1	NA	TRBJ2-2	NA	TGCGCCAGCCATGGGGGGGCGATTGTAAGGGACACCGGGGAGCTGTTTTTT	CASHGGAIVRDTGELFF
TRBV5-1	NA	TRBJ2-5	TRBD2	TGCGCCAGCAGCACTAGCGGGGGGGCCAGTGGAGAGACCCAGTACTTC	CASSTSGGASGETQYF
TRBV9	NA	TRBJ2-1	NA	TGTGCCAGCAGCGAGACATATAGCTCCTACAATGAGCAGTTCTTC	CASSETYSSYNEQFF
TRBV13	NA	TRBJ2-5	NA	TGTGCCAGCAGCTTAGGCTCAGAAGAGACCCAGTACTTC	CASSLGSEETQYF
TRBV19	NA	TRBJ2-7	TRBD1	TGTGCCAGTAGTATCTGGGACAGGGGGTTTATTAAGCAGTACTTC	CASSIWDRGFIKQYF
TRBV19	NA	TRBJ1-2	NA	TGTGCCAGTAGTTTGGGGGCGCGCGGCTACACCTTC	CASSLGARGYTF
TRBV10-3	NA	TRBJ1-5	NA	TGTGCCATCAGTGAGTCGACAGAAGGGAACAATCAGCCCCAGCATTTT	CAISESTEGNNQPQHF
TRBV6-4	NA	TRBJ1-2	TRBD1	TGTGCCAGCAGCCCACTCGGGGGACAGCCACTCTATGGCTACACCTTC	CASSPLGGQPLYGYTF
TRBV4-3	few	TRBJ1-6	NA	TGCGCCAGCAGCCAAGATAACGGTAATTCACCCCTCCACTTT	CASSQDNGNSPLHF
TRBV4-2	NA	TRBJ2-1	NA	TGTGCCAGCAGCCCTTGGGGGGACAGCGGGAGTGGCGATGAGCAGTTCTTC	CASSPWGDSGSGDEQFF
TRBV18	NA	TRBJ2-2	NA	TGTGCCAGCTCTATATTGGCAGGGGACACCGGGGAGCTGTTTTTT	CASSILAGDTGELFF
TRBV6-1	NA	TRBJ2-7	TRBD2	TGTGCCAGCAGTCGCACTAGCGGGAGTTACGAGCAGTACTTC	CASSRTSGSYEQYF
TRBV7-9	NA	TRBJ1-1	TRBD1	TGTGCCAGCAGCCGGACAGGAATGAACACTGAAGCTTTCTTT	CASSRTGMNTEAFF
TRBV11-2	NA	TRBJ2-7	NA	TGTGCCAGCAGCCTCCTAGCAGTCGAGCAGTACTTC	CASSLLAVEQYF